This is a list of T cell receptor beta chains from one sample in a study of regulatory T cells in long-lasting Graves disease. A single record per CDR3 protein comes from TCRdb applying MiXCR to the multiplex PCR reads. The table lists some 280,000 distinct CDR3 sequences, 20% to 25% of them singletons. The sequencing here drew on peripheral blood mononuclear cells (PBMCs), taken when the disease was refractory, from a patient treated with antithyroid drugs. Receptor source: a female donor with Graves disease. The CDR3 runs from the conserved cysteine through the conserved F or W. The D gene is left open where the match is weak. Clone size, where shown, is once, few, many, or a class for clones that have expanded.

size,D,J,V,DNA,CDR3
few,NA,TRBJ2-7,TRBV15,TGTGCCACCAGCAGATCTACAGGGAACGAGCAGTACTTC,CATSRSTGNEQYF
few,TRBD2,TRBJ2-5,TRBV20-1,TGCAGCCCAATGGGTCTAGCGGGCCAAGAGACCCAGTACTTC,CSPMGLAGQETQYF
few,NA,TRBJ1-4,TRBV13,TGTGCCAGCAGCTTTGAGGCCGATGAAAAACTGTTTTTT,CASSFEADEKLFF
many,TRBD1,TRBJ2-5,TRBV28,TGTGCCAGCAGTTTCATGAACCGCACCAGACAGGGGGAGAGGGAGACCCAGTACTTC,CASSFMNRTRQGERETQYF
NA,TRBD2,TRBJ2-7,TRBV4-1,TGCGCCAGCAGCCAGATATGGGCAGCGGGAGGGTACGAGCAGTACTTC,CASSQIWAAGGYEQYF
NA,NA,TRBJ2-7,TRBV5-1,TGCGCCAGCAGCTTGTCCAGCGTGTACGAGCAGTACTTC,CASSLSSVYEQYF
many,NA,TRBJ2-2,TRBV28,TGTGCCAGCAGTAATCCGAGGCCCACGAACACCGGGGAGCTGTTTTTT,CASSNPRPTNTGELFF
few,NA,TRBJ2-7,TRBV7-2,TGTGCCAGCAGCTATCGACCGACGGGAGCGGGTTACGAGCAGTACTTC,CASSYRPTGAGYEQYF
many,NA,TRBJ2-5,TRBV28,TGTGCCAGCAGTTCGGGGGTCATGTACCAAGAGACCCAGTACTTC,CASSSGVMYQETQYF
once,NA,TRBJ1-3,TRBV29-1,TGCAGCGTTGAAGAGGGTAGGGAATCCATATATTTT,CSVEEGRESIYF
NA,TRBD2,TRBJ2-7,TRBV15,TGTGCCACCAGCAGAGATAGCGAGCGGGACGACTACGAGCAGTACTTC,CATSRDSERDDYEQYF
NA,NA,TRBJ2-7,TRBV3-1,TGTGCCAGCAGCCACGCCCCCGCGGACTACGAGCAGTACTTC,CASSHAPADYEQYF
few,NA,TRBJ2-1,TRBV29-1,TGCAGCGTTTTTCGGAATGAGCAGTTCTTC,CSVFRNEQFF
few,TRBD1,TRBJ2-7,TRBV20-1,TGCAGTGCTAGCATTTGGACAGGGGGCCCCTACGAGCAGTACTTC,CSASIWTGGPYEQYF
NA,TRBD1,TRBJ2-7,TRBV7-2,TGTGCCAGCAGCTTTGGACAGGCCCGCTACGAGCAGTACTTC,CASSFGQARYEQYF
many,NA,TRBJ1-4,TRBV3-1,TGTGCCAGCAGCCAAAGGGAAAAACTGTTTTTT,CASSQREKLFF
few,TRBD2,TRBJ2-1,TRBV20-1,TGCAGTGCTCCCGGGACTAGCGGACCTCAGGCGTACAATGAGCAGTTCTTC,CSAPGTSGPQAYNEQFF
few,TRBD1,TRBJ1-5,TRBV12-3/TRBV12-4,TGTGCCAGCAGGATCGGACAGGCCCATCAGCCCCAGCATTTT,CASRIGQAHQPQHF
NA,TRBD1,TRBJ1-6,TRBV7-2,TGTGCCAGCAGCTTAATTCATGGGACAGGGGGGAATTCACCCCTCCACTTT,CASSLIHGTGGNSPLHF
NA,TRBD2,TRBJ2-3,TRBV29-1,TGCAGCGTTGAGTACCTAGCGGGAGAATTAGCAGATACGCAGTATTTT,CSVEYLAGELADTQYF
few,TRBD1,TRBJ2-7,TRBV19,TGTGCCAGTAGTGCGAACTCCGGGACAGCGCGCGAGCAGTACTTC,CASSANSGTAREQYF
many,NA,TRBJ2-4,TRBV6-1,TGTGCCAGCAGTGGGCTGTTCAGCAAAAACATTCAGTACTTC,CASSGLFSKNIQYF
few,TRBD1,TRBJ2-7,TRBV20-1,TGCAGTGCCAGCTGGGACAGCCTCTACGAGCAGTACTTC,CSASWDSLYEQYF